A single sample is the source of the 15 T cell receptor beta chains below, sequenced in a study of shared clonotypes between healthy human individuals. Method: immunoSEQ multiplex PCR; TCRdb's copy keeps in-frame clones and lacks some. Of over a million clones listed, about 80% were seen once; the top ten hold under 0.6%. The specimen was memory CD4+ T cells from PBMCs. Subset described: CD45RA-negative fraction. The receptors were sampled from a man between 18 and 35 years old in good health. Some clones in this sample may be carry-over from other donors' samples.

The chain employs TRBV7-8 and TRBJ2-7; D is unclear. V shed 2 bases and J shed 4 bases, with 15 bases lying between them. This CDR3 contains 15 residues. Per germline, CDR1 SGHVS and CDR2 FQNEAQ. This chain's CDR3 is CASSLQPGPSYEQYF. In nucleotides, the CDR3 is TGTGCCAGCAGCTTACAGCCGGGCCCTTCTTACGAGCAGTACTTC.

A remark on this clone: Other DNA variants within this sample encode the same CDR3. The CDR3 reads CAWKQGGAGELFF. CDR3 DNA sequence: TGTGCCTGGAAGCAAGGGGGGGCCGGGGAGCTGTTTTTT. This chain joins TRBV30 and TRBJ2-2; D possibly corresponds to TRBD2 (7 bases). Trimming removed 4 bases at V and 6 bases at J, with 12 bases between. Germline V gene lookup returns CDR1 GTSNPN and CDR2 SVGIG (reference sequence). This CDR3 is built from 13 residues.

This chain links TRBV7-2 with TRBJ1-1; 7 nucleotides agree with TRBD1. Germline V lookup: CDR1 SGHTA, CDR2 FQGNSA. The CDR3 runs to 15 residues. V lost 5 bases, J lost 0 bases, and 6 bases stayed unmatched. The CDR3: CASSTYRGLNTEAFF. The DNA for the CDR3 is TGTGCCAGCAGCACCTACAGGGGTCTGAACACTGAAGCTTTCTTT.

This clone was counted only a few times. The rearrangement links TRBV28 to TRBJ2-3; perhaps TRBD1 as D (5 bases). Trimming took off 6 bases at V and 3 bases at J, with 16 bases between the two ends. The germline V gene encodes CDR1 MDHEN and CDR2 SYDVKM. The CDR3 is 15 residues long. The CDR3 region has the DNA TGTGCCAGCAGCCGAGCTGAGAGACAGACAGATACGCAGTATTTT. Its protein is CASSRAERQTDTQYF.

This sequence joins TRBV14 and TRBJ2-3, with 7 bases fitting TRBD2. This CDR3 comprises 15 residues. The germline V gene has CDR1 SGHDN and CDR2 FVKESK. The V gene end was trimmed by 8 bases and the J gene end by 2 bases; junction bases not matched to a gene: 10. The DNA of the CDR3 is TGTGCCAGCGCCCGGGACTATAAAAACACAGATACGCAGTATTTT. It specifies CASARDYKNTDTQYF.

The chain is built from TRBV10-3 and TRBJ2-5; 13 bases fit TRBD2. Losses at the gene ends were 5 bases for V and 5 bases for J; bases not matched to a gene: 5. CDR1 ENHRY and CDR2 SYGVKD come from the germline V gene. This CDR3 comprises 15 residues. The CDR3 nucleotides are TGTGCCATCAGTAAGGGACTAGCGGGAACGGAGACCCAGTACTTC. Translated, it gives CAISKGLAGTETQYF.

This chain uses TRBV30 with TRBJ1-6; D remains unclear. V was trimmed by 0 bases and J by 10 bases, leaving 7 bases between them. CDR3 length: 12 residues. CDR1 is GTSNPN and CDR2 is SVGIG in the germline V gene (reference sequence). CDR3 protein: CAWSVFQSPLHF. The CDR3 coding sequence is TGTGCCTGGAGTGTATTTCAATCACCCCTCCACTTT.

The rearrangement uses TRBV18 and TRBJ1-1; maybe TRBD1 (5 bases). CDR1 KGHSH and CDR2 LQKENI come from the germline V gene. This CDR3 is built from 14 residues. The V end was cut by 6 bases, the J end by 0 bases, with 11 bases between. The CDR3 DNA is TGTGCCAGCTCTTCGGGGCATATGAACACTGAAGCTTTCTTT. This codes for CASSSGHMNTEAFF.

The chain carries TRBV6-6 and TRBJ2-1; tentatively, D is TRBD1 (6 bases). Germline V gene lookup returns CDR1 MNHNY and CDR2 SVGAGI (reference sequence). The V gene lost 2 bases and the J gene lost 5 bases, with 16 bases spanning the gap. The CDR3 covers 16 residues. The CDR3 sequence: CASSYPGLGTHNEQFF. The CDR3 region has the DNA TGTGCCAGCAGTTACCCTGGACTTGGGACACACAATGAGCAGTTCTTC.

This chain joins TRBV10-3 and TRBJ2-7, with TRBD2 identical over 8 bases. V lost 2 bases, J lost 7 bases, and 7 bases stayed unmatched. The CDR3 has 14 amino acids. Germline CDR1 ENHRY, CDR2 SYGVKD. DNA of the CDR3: TGTGCCATCAGTGAGGACGGGAGGGCCGTTGAGCAGTACTTC. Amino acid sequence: CAISEDGRAVEQYF.

The CDR3 DNA reads as TGTGCCAGCAGTTTAGCGGGGGGGACTATCTACGAGCAGTACTTC. The encoded protein is CASSLAGGTIYEQYF. This sequence joins TRBV28 and TRBJ2-7; TRBD2 matches at 9 bases. The germline V gene encodes CDR1 MDHEN and CDR2 SYDVKM. V shed 2 bases and J 3 bases; nucleotides not matched to a gene: 5. The CDR3 has 15 amino acids.

This CDR3 reads CASSAGGMQYSNYGYTF. As DNA, the CDR3 is TGTGCCAGCAGCGCCGGGGGGATGCAATACTCTAACTATGGCTACACCTTC. V usage is TRBV28 and J usage is TRBJ1-2, with D tentatively TRBD1 (5 bases). This CDR3 is built from 17 residues. The V end was cut by 6 bases, the J end by 0 bases, with 20 bases between. CDR1 and CDR2 from the germline V gene are MDHEN and SYDVKM.

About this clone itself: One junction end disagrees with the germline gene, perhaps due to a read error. Here the CDR3 DNA reads TGCGCCAGCAGCTCAGGACTAGCGGGAGCCCGGGCCCTTGACTTC. This encodes CASSSGLAGARALDF. V and J are TRBV5-1 and TRBJ2-7; 13 bases are a match to TRBD2. This CDR3 has 15 residues. Germline CDR1 reads SGHRS; CDR2 reads YFSETQ.

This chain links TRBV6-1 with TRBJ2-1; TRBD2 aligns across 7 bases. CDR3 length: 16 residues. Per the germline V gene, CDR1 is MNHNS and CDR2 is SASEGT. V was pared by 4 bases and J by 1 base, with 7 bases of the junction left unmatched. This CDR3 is CASSAPLAESYNEQFF. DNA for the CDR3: TGTGCCAGCAGTGCCCCGCTAGCGGAATCCTACAATGAGCAGTTCTTC.

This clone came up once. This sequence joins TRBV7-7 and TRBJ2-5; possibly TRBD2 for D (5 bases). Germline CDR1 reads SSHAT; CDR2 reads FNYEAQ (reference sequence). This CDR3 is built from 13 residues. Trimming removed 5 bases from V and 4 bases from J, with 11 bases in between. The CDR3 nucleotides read TGTGCCAGCAGCCCTACTAGGGTAGAGACCCAGTACTTC. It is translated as CASSPTRVETQYF.